This TCR beta chain was documented in a study of blood T cell repertoires in COVID-19. As for the study in general: Samples taken during acute and convalescent COVID-19 were collected in the United States, Italy and Spain. Sample material is recorded as cDNA or gDNA derived from T cells, B-cell-depleted T cells, or PBMCs.

In the study's own analysis: The assay estimated nucleated cells by amplifying reference gene primers. The method was immunoSEQ multiplex PCR; TCRdb's version includes in-frame clones alone and lacks a portion of them. V, J and clone size are those of that table, while D and trimming were read from the DNA. The table includes nearly 95,000 clones, 85% to 90% detected once. This clone was counted a single time. The sample taken for sequencing was peripheral blood. The clonotype originates from a human donor with active COVID-19. The donor label of this sample is uncertain.

This CDR3 is CASSTGQGYTEAFF. The CDR3, as DNA: TGTGCCAGCAGTACTGGACAGGGGTACACTGAAGCTTTCTTT. The V gene is TRBV6-6, the J gene TRBJ1-1; 9 nucleotides match TRBD1. The CDR3 sequence is 14 residues long. CDR1 and CDR2 (germline): MNHNY, SVGAGI (reference sequence). V lost 5 bases and J lost 3; bases outside the gene matches: 4.